The sequence of this TCR beta chain was determined in a study of blood T cells in healthy people across ages. Germline loops: CDR1 SGHTA, CDR2 FQGNSA. This CDR3 spans 16 amino acids. V was pared by 0 bases and J by 5 bases, with 9 bases of the junction left unmatched. The use of a sample-barcoded 5' primer and a J-beta primer mix characterized a second PCR of about 6 to 12 cycles. TCRdb re-called the 5' RACE reads with MiXCR, one entry per CDR3 protein. Among some 1,800,000 distinct CDR3 sequences listed, 30% to 40% were seen once. Study results and limitations: Both naive CD4+ cell counts and diversity were greater in long-lived donors than in aged donors. The authors considered diversity estimates from one million T cells to be underestimates.

The authors extracted at least 5.5 micrograms of total RNA per sample. This clonotype was seen many times. Its antigen is still unknown. The receptor's source is a human donor in good health. V usage is TRBV7-2 and J usage is TRBJ2-5, with TRBD1 matching 7 bases. Sample: blood. The CDR3 reads CASSLALTGLTETQYF. The CDR3 DNA is TGTGCCAGCAGCTTAGCTCTGACAGGGTTGACGGAGACCCAGTACTTC.